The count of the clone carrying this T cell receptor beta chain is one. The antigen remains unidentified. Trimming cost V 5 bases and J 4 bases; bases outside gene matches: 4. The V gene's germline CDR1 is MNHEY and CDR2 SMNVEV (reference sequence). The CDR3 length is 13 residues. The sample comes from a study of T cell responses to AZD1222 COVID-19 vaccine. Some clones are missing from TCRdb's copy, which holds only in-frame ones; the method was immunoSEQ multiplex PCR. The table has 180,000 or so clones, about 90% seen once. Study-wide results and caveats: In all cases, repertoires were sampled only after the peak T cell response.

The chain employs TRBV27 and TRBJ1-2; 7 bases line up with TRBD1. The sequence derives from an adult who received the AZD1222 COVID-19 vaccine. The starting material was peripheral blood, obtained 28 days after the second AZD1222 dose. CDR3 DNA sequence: TGTGCCAGCAGTCGGGACAGAGTCTATGGCTACACCTTC. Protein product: CASSRDRVYGYTF.